The table lists the clone carrying this T cell receptor beta chain with a count of one. Other DNA sequences from this sample encode an identical CDR3 as well. The V end lost 3 bases, the J end lost 4 bases, and 7 bases lay between the germline ends. The CDR3 is 12 residues long. Germline lookup yields CDR1 SEHNR and CDR2 FQNEAQ (reference sequence). The data were produced by immunoSEQ multiplex PCR, yet TCRdb's version contains in-frame clones alone and is incomplete. Seen here are some 200,000 clones, around nine tenths observed once, and the top ten hold 25% to 30%. The sample originates from a study of T cell responses to AZD1222 COVID-19 vaccine.

This receptor was taken from an adult who received the AZD1222 COVID-19 vaccine. This specimen was peripheral blood, taken 28 days after the second AZD1222 dose. The J gene is TRBJ2-7, the V gene TRBV7-9; D is ambiguous. The DNA for the CDR3 is TGTGCCAGCAGCTTGGTTGGATACGAGCAGTACTTC. Amino acids: CASSLVGYEQYF.